Reported below is one TCR beta chain. This clone was recorded only once. What antigen it recognizes has not been identified. No qualities accompany the bases; no much larger clone lies one base away. V drops 0 bases and J drops 7 bases, leaving 14 bases in between. Per the germline V gene, MGHRA is the CDR1 and YSYEKL is the CDR2. From the cysteine up to the phenylalanine, the CDR3 has a length of 15 residues. Only CDR3 DNA is held: 45 bases, read in frame from base 1. The cohort consisted of 670 or so healthy bone marrow donors. Cohort members were all nominally healthy when sampled, although unrecorded immune exposures were likely present. CMV serostatus was positive for almost 300 and negative for about 50% of the roughly 670 cohort members, and was not recorded for this donor. A peripheral blood sample was collected from each donor, and TCR beta sequencing was performed on peripheral blood mononuclear cells. Genomic DNA extraction from the blood cell samples was performed with the Qiagen DNeasy Blood Extraction Kit.

Library method: the immunoSEQ multiplex PCR assay. The multiplex PCR relied on a mix of 60 forward primers for TCR Vbeta segments and 13 reverse primers for TCR Jbeta segments. The CDR3 region of rearranged TCR beta genes was amplified from genomic DNA with a multiplex PCR assay. The Illumina HiSeq System was used to sequence the amplified TCR beta libraries as 87-base-pair reads. As for the original processing: A later analysis counted tens of millions of unique TCR beta chains across the 600 to 850 repertoires, and 10 million to 12 million of these chains were shared by at least two donors. Raw reads were error-corrected and collapsed into unique sequences by a nearest-neighbor algorithm in which closely related sequences were merged to remove PCR and sequencing errors. Alignment of CDR3 sequences to IMGT reference sequences was used to assign V, D and J gene segments. For a sequence to be retained, at least a six-nucleotide match to both a V gene segment and a J gene segment was required. A rearrangement counted as productive if the CDR3 had no stop codons and remained in frame with V and J, and every other rearrangement counted as non-productive. Following IMGT convention, CDR3 was defined as the stretch from the second conserved V-encoded cysteine up to the conserved J-encoded phenylalanine. In an earlier analysis of 550 to 650 of the donors, sequences lacking an unambiguous match to a single V gene segment were excluded. An earlier analysis of 500 to 700 of the donors classified V segments as functional when productive rearrangements were above 56.7% and as segregating when the standard deviation between donors was above 5%. To diagnose cytomegalovirus status from the catalog of TCR beta chain sequences, a statistical classification framework was built. In a later analysis, TCR nucleotide sequences were compared against IMGT/GENE-DB human TR gene sequences so that V and J genes could be assigned. A later analysis assigned CDR3 sequences and most-parsimonious VDJ recombination scenarios with the TCRdist pipeline. A later analysis defined each TCR beta chain by its CDR3 amino acid sequence plus V-gene family, and excluded reads lacking a unique V-gene family. To address suspected cross-contamination and a sequencing artifact, a later analysis removed roughly 580 highly shared, low-generation-probability nucleotide sequences. A later analysis calculated a clonal expansion index for each public chain from normalized within-repertoire ranks of inferred template counts. Generation probabilities in a later analysis came from a VDJ recombination model fitted to out-of-frame rearrangements, and those results were checked against IGoR. Hypergeometric tests were used in a later analysis to score TCR-TCR, TCR-HLA and TCR-CMV co-occurrence, with a repertoire-size bias correction applied to the TCR pairs. In a later analysis, false discovery rates were estimated by permuting HLA or CMV assignments 20 times. In a later analysis, co-occurring TCRs were grouped with DBSCAN, and TCRdist sequence similarity was added when clustering was performed within HLA-allele-positive subsets. Repertoires with fewer than 30,000 or more than 120,000 public chains were left out of co-occurrence clustering, as were four to six repertoires with anomalous nucleotide sharing. What TCRdb holds here is the immuneACCESS table cut down to in-frame rearrangements. Part of the clones is not present; checked against another copy, under half of the missing clones reflect an unresolved V gene, and the others are unexplained. V and J calls and clone size follow that table, whereas D and trimming were derived from the DNA. In all, the sample holds about 130,000 clones, and approximately 62% of those were seen once. The top ten constitute around 1.6% of the sample.

This sample stems from a study of cytomegalovirus exposure and HLA in healthy donors (dated by TCRdb to the late 2010s). About the investigation overall: In an earlier analysis of 587 of the donors, roughly 300 Gb of sequence data and 90 million to 130 million unique TCR beta sequences from roughly 200 million T cells were reported. About 320 gigabases of sequencing data and some 85 million unique TCR sequences were included in an early release covering about 600 HLA-typed donors. Of the 300 to 450 genotyped donors, about 80% fell in the genetic ancestry cluster associated with self-reported Caucasian donors. The aim of the study was to test whether cataloging public T cell receptors could identify signatures of past pathogen exposure. Using immunosequencing, the study profiled T cell repertoires from 666 subjects and related those repertoires to cytomegalovirus serostatus. Besides the first cohort of about 730 subjects, a separate validation cohort made up of 120 different subjects was used. High-throughput TCR immunosequencing, statistical association of individual TCRs with disease status, and machine learning were combined to predict cytomegalovirus infection status. A later analysis re-analyzed previously published TCR beta repertoires from roughly 600 donors and added high-resolution HLA genotyping to study TCR occurrence patterns. The later analysis used no new phenotypic data to find candidate immune exposures, relying instead on TCR beta sequences and their occurrence across donors. An earlier analysis of 587 of the donors used high-throughput TCR beta sequencing to judge whether each TCR beta V gene segment behaved as functional or pseudogenic. Donor age, sex, ethnicity and CMV serostatus were compiled together with the repertoire data. A later genetic analysis used genome-wide SNP genotypes for 398 of the 666 donors, treating that subset as a discovery cohort. All discovery cohort repertoires had been generated using a single sequencing platform. HLA typing covered class I and class II loci at four-digit resolution. Typing coverage varied by locus: roughly 629-640 donors for A, B, C, DRB1 and DQB1; under 550 for DQA1; over 600 for DPA1; roughly 450 for DPB1. Four or five DR-DQ haplotypes were treated as single units for association and clustering because of strong linkage in the cohort. Among over 350 genotyped donors of the cohort, an average of about 240,000 unique TCR beta nucleotide sequences were sequenced per donor, 15% to 20% of them non-productive. The paper's findings and limits, for the study overall: According to a later genetic analysis, donors in an Asian-associated ancestry cluster had fewer N-insertions in productive TCRs than the approximately 710-donor mean. Because counts were too low, under 20 rarely observed V segments, including chromosome 9 orphons, were left out of the earlier analysis of about 620 of the donors. A further reported finding was that TCR beta sequences accurately predicted the HLA-A and HLA-B alleles for most subjects in the first cohort. Sequencing depth was assumed to be roughly uniform across donors in the presence/absence analyses, though that assumption may not hold. Because some donors lacked HLA typing at each locus, the association tests relied only on the typed subset. Only TCR beta chains were sequenced in this cohort, and the absence of alpha or paired-chain data limited detectable features. Linkage disequilibrium might explain the correlated functional status among segregating V segments, but an unknown experimental factor could not be ruled out. Strong co-occurrence of HLA alleles, especially DR and DQ, made assigning TCR associations to individual alleles difficult. It was suggested by the authors that the approach could potentially be generalized to other disease states and immunological phenotypes. While some public TCRs were present in many individuals, most TCR sequences turned up only very rarely across donors. According to a later analysis, parvovirus B19, influenza, CMV and Epstein-Barr virus appeared linked to several top co-occurrence clusters. Most CMV-associated TCR beta chains appeared to be HLA-restricted in a later analysis, and the HLA associations seemed to be driven largely by CMV exposure. Immune exposure information for the cohort was limited to CMV serostatus. The study listed 150 to 200 TCR beta chains as associated with cytomegalovirus. In an earlier analysis of some 550 of the donors, most TCR beta V segments were observed in productive rearrangements about 87% or about 30% of the time, broadly matching IMGT annotations. V-gene and J-gene trimming of TCR beta chains was associated with a missense DCLRE1C variant in a later genetic analysis, and the association was replicated in an independent cohort. The 87-base-pair reads could not distinguish some IMGT-functional V segments, including TRBV6-2 and TRBV6-3, so those segments were excluded. A group of highly shared sequence variants was considered likely to be a technical artifact of the sequencing pipeline. The classifier was reported to diagnose cytomegalovirus status with high specificity and sensitivity in both the original and validation cohorts. A few of the identified cytomegalovirus-associated TCR beta chains were confirmed in vitro to be specific for cytomegalovirus antigens. A later analysis associated around 16,000 TCR beta sequences with specific HLA alleles at a false discovery rate of 0.05. In a later analysis, TCR association rates were found to vary across HLA loci, with the most associated TCRs seen for DRB1 alleles and the fewest for HLA-C alleles. A later analysis found that HLA-associated TCR beta chains were more clonally expanded and had lower generation probabilities than equally common non-associated chains.

Recombination connected TRBV4-1 to TRBJ2-3, and TRBD2 may be the D gene, going by 5 matching bases. Sequencing input: PBMCs. The TCR originated in a human donor in good health. The encoded CDR3 is CASSQDERTGNTQYF. DNA sequence: TGCGCCAGCAGCCAAGACGAGAGGACGGGAAATACGCAGTATTTT.